This entry features one T cell receptor beta chain sequence. This clone was seen ten or more times. Its antigen has not been determined. Base qualities are not at hand, and no much larger clone is one base apart. This sample is drawn from a study of blood T cell repertoires in COVID-19 (dated by TCRdb to about 2020). Looking at the study overall: Samples covering the acute and convalescent phases of COVID-19 were provided by collaborators in the United States, Italy and Spain. The material from the prospective study consisted of cDNA or gDNA derived from T cells, B-cell-depleted T cells, or PBMCs. Deeply sampled blood TCRbeta repertoires from subjects exposed to, actively infected with, or recovered from COVID-19 were included in the dataset. The repertoires were released in a freely available public database intended as a resource for research on the immune response to SARS-CoV-2. Samples were obtained from the ongoing ImmuneRACE study (first 160 participants) and from approximately 1,200 subjects provided by 6 global collaborators. A de-identified subject ID, COVID-19 status, age in years and sex were almost always included in the sample metadata. Where HLA class I and class II types were available, the types were taken from metadata supplied by the sample provider, not from assay-based typing.

The V end loses 8 bases and the J end loses 4 bases, and a stretch of 26 bases separates them. The germline V gene gives CDR1 as MRHNA and CDR2 as SNTAGT. The CDR3 covers 17 residues, taking in both the cysteine and the phenylalanine. Left in the record is the CDR3 DNA by itself, 51 bases read in frame from the first base. Each collaborating institution followed its own protocols to collect whole blood in K2EDTA tubes. For TCRbeta analysis, collaborator samples were shipped as frozen whole blood, as isolated PBMCs, or as DNA extracted from either sample type. TCRbeta CDR3 regions were amplified from genomic DNA by means of the immunoSEQ Assay, a bias-controlled multiplex PCR. The paper's processing steps were these. The number of nucleated cells in each sample was estimated from the amplification of reference gene primers within the assay. Sequence reads were collapsed and filtered to measure the absolute abundance of every unique TCRbeta CDR3 rearrangement. For each sample, productive Simpson clonality was calculated as the square root of Simpson's diversity index over productive rearrangements. TCRdb's version of the immuneACCESS table is confined to in-frame rearrangements and falls short of the full clone set. An unresolved V gene accounts for under half of the shortfall where checked; the remainder is of unknown origin. For V, J and clone size, that table is used; D and trimming come from the DNA. Counted in this sample were some 61,000 clones; 86% of them appeared once. Approximately 8.4% of the sample is in the top ten clones.

Broad study findings and their caveats: The amount of clinical and demographic metadata varied by source and participant and was provided uncurated.

The TCR originated in a man aged 25-40 years with acute or convalescent COVID-19. Here the chain combines TRBV6-4 and TRBJ2-5; a tentative D match to TRBD2 spans 6 bases. Sequencing was performed on peripheral blood. DNA sequence: TGTGCCAGCCCCCTCTCCAGCGGGTCTAGGGGTCCAGAGACCCAGTACTTC. Translated, it gives CASPLSSGSRGPETQYF.